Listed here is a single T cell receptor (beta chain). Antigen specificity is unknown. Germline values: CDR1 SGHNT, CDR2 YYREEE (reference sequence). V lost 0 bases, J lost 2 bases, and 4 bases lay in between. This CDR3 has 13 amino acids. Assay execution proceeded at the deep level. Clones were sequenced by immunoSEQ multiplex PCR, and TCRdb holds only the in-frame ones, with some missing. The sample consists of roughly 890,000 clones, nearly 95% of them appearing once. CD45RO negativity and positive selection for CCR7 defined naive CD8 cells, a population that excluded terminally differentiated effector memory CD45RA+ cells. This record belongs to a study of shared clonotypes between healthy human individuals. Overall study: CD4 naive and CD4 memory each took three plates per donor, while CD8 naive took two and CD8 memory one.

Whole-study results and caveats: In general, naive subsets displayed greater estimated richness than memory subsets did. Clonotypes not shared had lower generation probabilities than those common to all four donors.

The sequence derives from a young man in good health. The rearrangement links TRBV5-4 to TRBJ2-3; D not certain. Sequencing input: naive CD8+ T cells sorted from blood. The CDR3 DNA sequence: TGTGCCAGCAGCTTGGACACCACAGATACGCAGTATTTT. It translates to CASSLDTTDTQYF.